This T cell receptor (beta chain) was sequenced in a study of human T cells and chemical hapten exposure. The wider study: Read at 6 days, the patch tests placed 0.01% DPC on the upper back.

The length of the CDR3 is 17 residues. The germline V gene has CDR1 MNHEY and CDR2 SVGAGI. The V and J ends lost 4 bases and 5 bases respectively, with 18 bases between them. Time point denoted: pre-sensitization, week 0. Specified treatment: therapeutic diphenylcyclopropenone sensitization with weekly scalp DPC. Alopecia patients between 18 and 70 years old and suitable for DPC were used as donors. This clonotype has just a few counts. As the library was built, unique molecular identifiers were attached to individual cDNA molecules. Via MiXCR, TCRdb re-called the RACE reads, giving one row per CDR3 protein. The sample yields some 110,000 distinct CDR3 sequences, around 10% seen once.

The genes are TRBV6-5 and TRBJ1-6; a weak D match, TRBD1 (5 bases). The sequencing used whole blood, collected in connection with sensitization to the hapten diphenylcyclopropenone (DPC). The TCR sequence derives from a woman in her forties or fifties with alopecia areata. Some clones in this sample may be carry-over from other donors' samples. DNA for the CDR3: TGTGCCAGCAGTTCCTCAACCCTTGGACATAATAATTCACCCCTCCACTTT. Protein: CASSSSTLGHNNSPLHF.